The T cell receptor beta chain described here comes from a study of T cell changes during pregnancy in multiple sclerosis. V lost 1 base to trimming and J lost 7 bases; unmatched junction nucleotides: 9. CDR3 length: 17 amino acids. Germline V CDR1 and CDR2: KGHSH, LQKENI. The assay was immunoSEQ multiplex PCR, and TCRdb's table has in-frame clones only and misses some. The sample shows 50,000 to 60,000 clones, over 75% of them seen only once. Here the sequenced sample was peripheral blood, taken after pregnancy. This receptor was taken from a female donor with multiple sclerosis, enrolled in a pregnancy study. The V and J genes are TRBV18 and TRBJ1-6; TRBD1 aligns across 8 bases. In nucleotides, the CDR3 is TGTGCCAGCTCACCACGACAGGGGACGACTCGCAATTCACCCCTCCACTTT. It is translated as CASSPRQGTTRNSPLHF.